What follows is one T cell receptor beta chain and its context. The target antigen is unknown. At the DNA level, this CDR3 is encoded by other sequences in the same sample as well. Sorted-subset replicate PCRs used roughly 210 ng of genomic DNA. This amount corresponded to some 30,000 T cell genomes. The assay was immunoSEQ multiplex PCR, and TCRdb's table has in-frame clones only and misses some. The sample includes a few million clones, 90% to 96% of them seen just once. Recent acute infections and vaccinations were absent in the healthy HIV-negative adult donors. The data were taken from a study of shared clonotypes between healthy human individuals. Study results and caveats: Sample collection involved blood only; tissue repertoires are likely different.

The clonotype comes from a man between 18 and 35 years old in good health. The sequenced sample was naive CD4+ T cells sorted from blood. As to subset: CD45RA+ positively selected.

The DNA for the CDR3 is TGCGCCAGCAGCTGGGGCGGGACTAGCGGCACAGATACGCAGTATTTT. This translates into CASSWGGTSGTDTQYF. V gene TRBV5-1 combines with J gene TRBJ2-3; 10 nucleotides line up with TRBD2. Trimming removed 3 bases from V and 1 base from J; junction bases left unmatched: 5. The CDR3 is 16 residues long. The germline V gene encodes CDR1 SGHRS and CDR2 YFSETQ.